Listed below are T cell receptor beta chains from one sample, sequenced in a study of cytomegalovirus exposure and HLA in healthy donors. TCRdb's copy holds only in-frame clones and misses some; the assay was immunoSEQ multiplex PCR. In the table there are fewer than 110,000 clones, approximately 74% of which are singletons. Material: PBMCs. The receptors were sampled from a woman in her forties in good health and CMV-seronegative. Both conserved end residues are part of each CDR3. Each record gives: CDR3 protein, CDR3 DNA, clone size, J gene, CDR3 length, V gene, D gene. D genes are given only for firm matches. Expanded clones are given a class, and other clones once, few, many or no size at all.

CDR3 protein: CASSYRGQDEAFF
CDR3 DNA: TGTGCCAGCAGTTACCGCGGACAGGATGAAGCTTTCTTT
clone size: once
J gene: TRBJ1-1
CDR3 length: 13
V gene: TRBV6-5
D gene: TRBD1

CDR3 protein: CASSLAAGGGYGQYF
CDR3 DNA: TGTGCCAGCAGCTTAGCGGCGGGCGGAGGTTACGGGCAGTACTTC
clone size: -
J gene: TRBJ2-7
CDR3 length: 15
V gene: TRBV11-2
D gene: -

CDR3 protein: CSSSPRSTGGAEAFF
CDR3 DNA: TGTTCCAGCAGCCCTCGTTCGACAGGGGGAGCCGAAGCTTTCTTT
clone size: -
J gene: TRBJ1-1
CDR3 length: 15
V gene: TRBV7-9
D gene: TRBD1

CDR3 protein: CASSVGSYEGGLDSPLHF
CDR3 DNA: TGTGCCAGCAGCGTAGGAAGTTATGAGGGCGGCTTGGATTCACCCCTCCACTTT
clone size: -
J gene: TRBJ1-6
CDR3 length: 18
V gene: TRBV9
D gene: -

CDR3 protein: CSVELAGRYYEQYF
CDR3 DNA: TGCAGCGTTGAGCTAGCGGGACGATACTACGAGCAGTACTTC
clone size: -
J gene: TRBJ2-7
CDR3 length: 14
V gene: TRBV29-1
D gene: TRBD2

CDR3 protein: CASSTGTTYNEQFF
CDR3 DNA: TGTGCCAGCAGCACCGGGACTACCTACAATGAGCAGTTCTTC
clone size: -
J gene: TRBJ2-1
CDR3 length: 14
V gene: TRBV13
D gene: TRBD2

CDR3 protein: CASSFSTPSGTSAYETQYF
CDR3 DNA: TGTGCCAGCAGCTTTTCAACACCTAGCGGAACAAGTGCGTACGAGACCCAGTACTTC
clone size: -
J gene: TRBJ2-5
CDR3 length: 19
V gene: TRBV7-6
D gene: TRBD2

CDR3 protein: CAWSWGQGAGETQYF
CDR3 DNA: TGTGCCTGGAGTTGGGGACAGGGGGCCGGGGAGACCCAGTACTTC
clone size: -
J gene: TRBJ2-5
CDR3 length: 15
V gene: TRBV30
D gene: TRBD1

CDR3 protein: CASSVATGYEQYF
CDR3 DNA: TGTGCCAGCAGCGTGGCTACAGGCTACGAGCAGTACTTC
clone size: -
J gene: TRBJ2-7
CDR3 length: 13
V gene: TRBV9
D gene: -

CDR3 protein: CASSPSGLNSYEQYF
CDR3 DNA: TGTGCCAGCAGCCCGAGCGGATTAAACTCCTACGAGCAGTACTTC
clone size: -
J gene: TRBJ2-7
CDR3 length: 15
V gene: TRBV7-3
D gene: -

CDR3 protein: CASNHGLVGEQFF
CDR3 DNA: TGTGCCAGCAACCACGGACTAGTCGGAGAGCAGTTCTTC
clone size: -
J gene: TRBJ2-1
CDR3 length: 13
V gene: TRBV7-2
D gene: TRBD2

CDR3 protein: CATLGGSENQPQHF
CDR3 DNA: TGTGCCACTCTGGGGGGTTCGGAGAATCAGCCCCAGCATTTT
clone size: -
J gene: TRBJ1-5
CDR3 length: 14
V gene: TRBV28
D gene: -

CDR3 protein: CSSSPRGGPDTQYF
CDR3 DNA: TGTTCCAGCAGCCCTCGCGGGGGTCCAGATACGCAGTATTTT
clone size: once
J gene: TRBJ2-3
CDR3 length: 14
V gene: TRBV7-9
D gene: TRBD2

CDR3 protein: CASSLEGERETQYF
CDR3 DNA: TGTGCCAGCAGTTTAGAAGGCGAGCGGGAGACACAGTACTTC
clone size: -
J gene: TRBJ2-7
CDR3 length: 14
V gene: TRBV28
D gene: TRBD2

CDR3 protein: CASSFLAGGRADTQYF
CDR3 DNA: TGTGCCAGCAGCTTCTTAGCGGGGGGACGGGCAGATACGCAGTATTTT
clone size: -
J gene: TRBJ2-3
CDR3 length: 16
V gene: TRBV7-2
D gene: TRBD2

CDR3 protein: CASSIGLAGGLQETQYF
CDR3 DNA: TGTGCCAGCAGCATAGGACTAGCGGGGGGCCTCCAAGAGACCCAGTACTTC
clone size: -
J gene: TRBJ2-5
CDR3 length: 17
V gene: TRBV7-6
D gene: TRBD2

CDR3 protein: CSVKKTGQYGYTF
CDR3 DNA: TGCAGCGTGAAAAAAACAGGGCAATATGGCTACACCTTC
clone size: -
J gene: TRBJ1-2
CDR3 length: 13
V gene: TRBV29-1
D gene: -

CDR3 protein: CASSPGEGNEQFF
CDR3 DNA: TGTGCCAGCAGCCCTGGAGAGGGCAATGAGCAGTTCTTC
clone size: -
J gene: TRBJ2-1
CDR3 length: 13
V gene: TRBV7-6
D gene: -

CDR3 protein: CASSDDRGEETQYF
CDR3 DNA: TGTGCCAGCAGCGACGACCGGGGGGAGGAGACCCAGTACTTC
clone size: -
J gene: TRBJ2-5
CDR3 length: 14
V gene: TRBV7-6
D gene: TRBD2

CDR3 protein: CASSILERLSNQPQHF
CDR3 DNA: TGTGCCAGTAGTATCCTGGAACGACTGAGCAATCAGCCCCAGCATTTT
clone size: once
J gene: TRBJ1-5
CDR3 length: 16
V gene: TRBV19
D gene: -

CDR3 protein: CASSLAGGDTQYF
CDR3 DNA: TGTGCCAGCAGCCTTGCGGGGGGCGATACGCAGTATTTT
clone size: -
J gene: TRBJ2-3
CDR3 length: 13
V gene: TRBV7-3
D gene: TRBD2

CDR3 protein: CASSYPGLAGHETQYF
CDR3 DNA: TGTGCCAGCAGTTACCCGGGACTAGCGGGACACGAGACCCAGTACTTC
clone size: -
J gene: TRBJ2-5
CDR3 length: 16
V gene: TRBV6-6
D gene: TRBD2

CDR3 protein: CASSLTSGTQYF
CDR3 DNA: TGTGCCAGCAGCCTCACTAGCGGTACGCAGTATTTT
clone size: -
J gene: TRBJ2-3
CDR3 length: 12
V gene: TRBV13
D gene: TRBD2

CDR3 protein: CASSPPPVTEAFF
CDR3 DNA: TGTGCCAGCAGTCCACCCCCGGTCACTGAAGCTTTCTTT
clone size: few
J gene: TRBJ1-1
CDR3 length: 13
V gene: TRBV28
D gene: -

CDR3 protein: CASSLNGAYNEQFF
CDR3 DNA: TGCGCCAGCAGCTTGAACGGGGCCTACAATGAGCAGTTCTTC
clone size: -
J gene: TRBJ2-1
CDR3 length: 14
V gene: TRBV5-1
D gene: -

CDR3 protein: CASSRGTGTGYTF
CDR3 DNA: TGTGCCAGCAGCAGAGGGACAGGGACTGGCTACACCTTC
clone size: -
J gene: TRBJ1-2
CDR3 length: 13
V gene: TRBV6-5
D gene: TRBD1

CDR3 protein: CASSWPRASPMNTEAFF
CDR3 DNA: TGCGCCAGCAGCTGGCCCAGGGCAAGCCCCATGAACACTGAAGCTTTCTTT
clone size: -
J gene: TRBJ1-1
CDR3 length: 17
V gene: TRBV5-1
D gene: -

CDR3 protein: CASSHLPRTDTGELFF
CDR3 DNA: TGTGCCAGCAGCCACCTACCACGAACAGACACCGGGGAGCTGTTTTTT
clone size: once
J gene: TRBJ2-2
CDR3 length: 16
V gene: TRBV9
D gene: -

CDR3 protein: CASSHSAGGGHEQYF
CDR3 DNA: TGTGCCAGCAGCCATTCAGCGGGAGGGGGGCACGAGCAGTACTTC
clone size: few
J gene: TRBJ2-7
CDR3 length: 15
V gene: TRBV14
D gene: TRBD2

CDR3 protein: CASNQSYPAELGYYEQYF
CDR3 DNA: TGTGCCAGCAACCAATCATACCCGGCCGAGCTTGGATACTACGAGCAGTACTTC
clone size: -
J gene: TRBJ2-7
CDR3 length: 18
V gene: TRBV21-1
D gene: -

CDR3 protein: CASSDSRGNYGYTF
CDR3 DNA: TGCGCCAGCAGCGATAGCAGGGGGAACTATGGCTACACCTTC
clone size: -
J gene: TRBJ1-2
CDR3 length: 14
V gene: TRBV5-1
D gene: TRBD1

CDR3 protein: CASSPRTDRPSEAFF
CDR3 DNA: TGTGCCAGCAGCCCTAGAACCGACAGGCCTTCTGAAGCTTTCTTT
clone size: -
J gene: TRBJ1-1
CDR3 length: 15
V gene: TRBV9
D gene: -

CDR3 protein: CASSRVAGGYNEQFF
CDR3 DNA: TGTGCCAGCAGCAGAGTAGCGGGAGGTTACAATGAGCAGTTCTTC
clone size: -
J gene: TRBJ2-1
CDR3 length: 15
V gene: TRBV11-3
D gene: TRBD2

CDR3 protein: CASSQAGQRPVEGYTF
CDR3 DNA: TGCGCCAGCAGCCAAGCCGGACAGCGGCCCGTGGAGGGCTACACCTTC
clone size: few
J gene: TRBJ1-2
CDR3 length: 16
V gene: TRBV4-3
D gene: -

CDR3 protein: CASSLSDTYEQYF
CDR3 DNA: TGTGCCAGCAGCTTATCGGACACCTACGAGCAGTACTTC
clone size: few
J gene: TRBJ2-7
CDR3 length: 13
V gene: TRBV11-2
D gene: -

CDR3 protein: CATSLTSSHEQYF
CDR3 DNA: TGTGCCACCAGCCTCACTAGCTCCCACGAGCAGTACTTC
clone size: -
J gene: TRBJ2-7
CDR3 length: 13
V gene: TRBV15
D gene: -

CDR3 protein: CASSPGRLAGGHTQYF
CDR3 DNA: TGTGCCAGCTCACCAGGGCGACTAGCGGGGGGGCATACGCAGTATTTT
clone size: -
J gene: TRBJ2-3
CDR3 length: 16
V gene: TRBV18
D gene: TRBD2

CDR3 protein: CASSQDRGPGNTIYF
CDR3 DNA: TGTGCCAGCAGCCAAGACAGGGGGCCTGGAAACACCATATATTTT
clone size: -
J gene: TRBJ1-3
CDR3 length: 15
V gene: TRBV4-2
D gene: TRBD1

CDR3 protein: CASSLLTSTDTQYF
CDR3 DNA: TGTGCCAGCAGCTTATTAACTAGCACAGATACGCAGTATTTT
clone size: -
J gene: TRBJ2-3
CDR3 length: 14
V gene: TRBV7-9
D gene: -

CDR3 protein: CASSVGGGGQSPLHF
CDR3 DNA: TGTGCCAGCAGCGTAGGAGGGGGGGGGCAATCACCCCTCCACTTT
clone size: -
J gene: TRBJ1-6
CDR3 length: 15
V gene: TRBV9
D gene: -

CDR3 protein: CSVRTSGSYEQYF
CDR3 DNA: TGCAGCGTAAGGACTAGCGGGAGCTACGAGCAGTACTTC
clone size: -
J gene: TRBJ2-7
CDR3 length: 13
V gene: TRBV29-1
D gene: TRBD2

CDR3 protein: CASSQAGTGTSPLHF
CDR3 DNA: TGTGCCAGCAGCCAGGCCGGGACAGGCACTTCACCCCTCCACTTT
clone size: -
J gene: TRBJ1-6
CDR3 length: 15
V gene: TRBV14
D gene: TRBD1

CDR3 protein: CSSSSSFPNEKLFF
CDR3 DNA: TGTTCCAGCAGCTCCAGTTTCCCTAATGAAAAACTGTTTTTT
clone size: -
J gene: TRBJ1-4
CDR3 length: 14
V gene: TRBV7-9
D gene: -

CDR3 protein: CASSTVADTQYF
CDR3 DNA: TGTGCCAGCAGCACAGTAGCAGATACGCAGTATTTT
clone size: -
J gene: TRBJ2-3
CDR3 length: 12
V gene: TRBV7-2
D gene: -

CDR3 protein: CASSNGSATVVRNEQFF
CDR3 DNA: TGTGCCAGCAGCAATGGATCAGCGACAGTCGTTCGCAATGAGCAGTTCTTC
clone size: few
J gene: TRBJ2-1
CDR3 length: 17
V gene: TRBV7-9
D gene: -

CDR3 protein: CASSAGGAGTDTQYF
CDR3 DNA: TGTGCCAGCAGTGCTGGGGGGGCGGGGACAGATACGCAGTATTTT
clone size: -
J gene: TRBJ2-3
CDR3 length: 15
V gene: TRBV2
D gene: -

CDR3 protein: CAWSQESGYNEQFF
CDR3 DNA: TGTGCCTGGAGCCAAGAGAGCGGGTACAATGAGCAGTTCTTC
clone size: -
J gene: TRBJ2-1
CDR3 length: 14
V gene: TRBV30
D gene: -

CDR3 protein: CASSPTNYGYTF
CDR3 DNA: TGTGCCAGCAGCCCTACTAACTATGGCTACACCTTC
clone size: few
J gene: TRBJ1-2
CDR3 length: 12
V gene: TRBV7-2
D gene: -